A single sample gave rise to the 5 T cell receptor beta chains below, sequenced in a study of metastatic and nonmetastatic thyroid tumors. TCRdb re-analyzed the PCR reads through MiXCR. Among roughly 59,000 clones listed, around 15% were seen once. Thyroid surgery took place with no prior treatment in any patient. What was sequenced was blood. The receptors come from a male donor with papillary thyroid cancer or a benign thyroid nodule (not recorded which). Some clones in this sample may be carry-over from other donors' samples.

This clone was seen a few times. The chain uses TRBV20-1 and TRBJ2-3, with 7 bases fitting TRBD1. The V and J ends lost 0 bases and 3 bases, in that order; junction bases with no gene match: 3. Germline CDR1 is DFQATT and CDR2 is SNEGSKA (reference sequence). The CDR3 totals 14 residues. The CDR3 here is CSARDKGATDTQYF. CDR3 sequence (DNA): TGCAGTGCTAGAGATAAGGGGGCGACAGATACGCAGTATTTT.

This clone was seen more than once but under ten times. The rearrangement joins TRBV5-6 to TRBJ2-5; 7 bases map to TRBD1. This CDR3 region has 14 residues. Trimming removed 3 bases from V and 2 bases from J; junction bases left unmatched: 4. The germline gives CDR1 SGHDT, CDR2 YYEEEE. CDR3 residues: CASSSGQSQETQYF. DNA of the CDR3: TGTGCCAGCAGCTCGGGACAGTCACAAGAGACCCAGTACTTC.

This chain joins TRBV7-9 and TRBJ2-5; tentative D call: TRBD1 (5 bases). The CDR3 consists of 17 residues. Trimming left V 3 bases short and J 4 bases short, with 21 bases between. Germline V gives CDR1 SEHNR, CDR2 FQNEAQ (reference sequence). DNA of the CDR3: TGTGCCAGCAGCTTTTCGCGACAGAGGCCCGGTGGAGAGACCCAGTACTTC. It yields the protein CASSFSRQRPGGETQYF.

This clone was seen repeatedly, ten times or more. The CDR3 bases are TGTGCCACCAGTGAGAGTCCGGGACTACACACAGATACGCAGTATTTT. This codes for CATSESPGLHTDTQYF. The genes are TRBV24-1 and TRBJ2-3; 7 positions match TRBD2. The germline gives CDR1 KGHDR, CDR2 SFDVKD. CDR3 length: 16 amino acids. Losses at the gene ends were 4 bases for V and 2 bases for J; bases not matched to a gene: 8.

The table lists this clone with many counts. This chain links TRBV11-2 with TRBJ2-5; 8 bases align to TRBD1. V gave up 5 bases and J gave up 1 base; unmatched junction bases: 12. Germline V gives CDR1 SGHAT, CDR2 FQNNGV. The length of the CDR3 is 17 residues. The CDR3 DNA follows: TGTGCCAGCAGCAGCCCTTTTGGAGGACAGGGCCAAGAGACCCAGTACTTC. Its translation is CASSSPFGGQGQETQYF.